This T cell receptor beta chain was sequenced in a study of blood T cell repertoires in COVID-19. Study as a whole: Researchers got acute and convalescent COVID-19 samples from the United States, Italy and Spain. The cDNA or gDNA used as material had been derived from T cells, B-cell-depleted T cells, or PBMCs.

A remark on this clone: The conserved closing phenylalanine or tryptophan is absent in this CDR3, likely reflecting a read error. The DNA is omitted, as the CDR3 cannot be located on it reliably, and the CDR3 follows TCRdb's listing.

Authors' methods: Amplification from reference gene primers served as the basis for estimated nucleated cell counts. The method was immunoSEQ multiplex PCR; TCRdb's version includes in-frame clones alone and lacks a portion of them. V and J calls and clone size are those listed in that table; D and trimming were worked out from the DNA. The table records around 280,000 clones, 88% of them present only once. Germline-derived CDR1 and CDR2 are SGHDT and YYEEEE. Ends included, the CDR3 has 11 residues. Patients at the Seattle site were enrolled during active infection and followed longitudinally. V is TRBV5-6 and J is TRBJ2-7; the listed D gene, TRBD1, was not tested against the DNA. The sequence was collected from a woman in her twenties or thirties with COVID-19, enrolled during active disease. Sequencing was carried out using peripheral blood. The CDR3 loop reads CASSDLRDRVS.